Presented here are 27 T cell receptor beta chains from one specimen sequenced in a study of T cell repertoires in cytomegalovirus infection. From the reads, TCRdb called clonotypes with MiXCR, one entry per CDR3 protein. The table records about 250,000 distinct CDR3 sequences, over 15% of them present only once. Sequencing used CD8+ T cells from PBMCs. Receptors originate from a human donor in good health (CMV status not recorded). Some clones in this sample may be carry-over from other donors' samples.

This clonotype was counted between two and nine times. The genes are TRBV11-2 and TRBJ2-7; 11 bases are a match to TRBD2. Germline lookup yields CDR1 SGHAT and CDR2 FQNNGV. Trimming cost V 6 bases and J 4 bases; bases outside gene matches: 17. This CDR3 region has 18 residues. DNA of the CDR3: TGTGCCAGCAGTCACCGGGACAGCAGCCCTAGCGGGAGGTACGAGCAGTACTTC. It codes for CASSHRDSSPSGRYEQYF.

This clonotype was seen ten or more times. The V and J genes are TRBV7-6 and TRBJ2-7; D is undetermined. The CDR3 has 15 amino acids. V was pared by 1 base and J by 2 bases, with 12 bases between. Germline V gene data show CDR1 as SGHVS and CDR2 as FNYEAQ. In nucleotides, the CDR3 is TGTGCCAGCAGCTTAGGGGCAGGAGAGACCTACGAGCAGTACTTC. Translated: CASSLGAGETYEQYF.

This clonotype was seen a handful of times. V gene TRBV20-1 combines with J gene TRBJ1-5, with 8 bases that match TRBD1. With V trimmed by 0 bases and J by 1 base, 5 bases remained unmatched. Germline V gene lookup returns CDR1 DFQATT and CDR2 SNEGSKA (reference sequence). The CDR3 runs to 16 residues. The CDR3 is CSARDRTGRSNQPQHF. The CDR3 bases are TGCAGTGCTAGAGATAGGACAGGGAGGAGCAATCAGCCCCAGCATTTT.

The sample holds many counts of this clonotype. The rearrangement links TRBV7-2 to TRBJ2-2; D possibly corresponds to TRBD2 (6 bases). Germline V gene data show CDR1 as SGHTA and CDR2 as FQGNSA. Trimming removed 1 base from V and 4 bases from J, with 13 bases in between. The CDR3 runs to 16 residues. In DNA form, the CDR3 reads TGTGCCAGCAGCTTAGTAGCAGGGAGGCCCACCGGGGAGCTGTTTTTT. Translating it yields CASSLVAGRPTGELFF.

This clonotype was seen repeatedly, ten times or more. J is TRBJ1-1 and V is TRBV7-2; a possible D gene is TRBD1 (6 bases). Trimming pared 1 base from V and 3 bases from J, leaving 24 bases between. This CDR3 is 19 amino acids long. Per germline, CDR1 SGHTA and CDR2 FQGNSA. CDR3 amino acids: CASSLGGGATPRSDTEAFF. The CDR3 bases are TGTGCCAGCAGCTTAGGGGGGGGCGCGACCCCGAGAAGCGACACTGAAGCTTTCTTT.

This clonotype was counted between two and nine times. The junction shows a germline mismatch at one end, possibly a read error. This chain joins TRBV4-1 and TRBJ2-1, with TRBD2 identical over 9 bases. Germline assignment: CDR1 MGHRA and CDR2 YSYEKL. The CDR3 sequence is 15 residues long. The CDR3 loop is CASSQERGVGNEQFF. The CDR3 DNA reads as TGTGCCAGCAGCCAAGAGCGGGGGGTAGGGAATGAGCAGTTCTTC.

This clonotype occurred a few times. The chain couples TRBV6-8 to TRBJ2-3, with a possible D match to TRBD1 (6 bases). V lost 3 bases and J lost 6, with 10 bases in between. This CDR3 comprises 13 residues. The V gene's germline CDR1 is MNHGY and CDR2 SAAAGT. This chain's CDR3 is CASSYVQGDTQYF. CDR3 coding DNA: TGTGCCAGCAGTTATGTTCAGGGGGATACGCAGTATTTT.

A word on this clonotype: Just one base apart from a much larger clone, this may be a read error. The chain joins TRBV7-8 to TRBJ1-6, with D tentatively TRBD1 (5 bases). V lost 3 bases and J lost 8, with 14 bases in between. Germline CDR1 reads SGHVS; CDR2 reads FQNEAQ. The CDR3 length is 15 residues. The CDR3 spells CASSFYAGEDSPLHF. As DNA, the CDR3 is TGTGCCAGCAGCTTCTACGCGGGGGAGGATTCACCCCTCCACTTT.

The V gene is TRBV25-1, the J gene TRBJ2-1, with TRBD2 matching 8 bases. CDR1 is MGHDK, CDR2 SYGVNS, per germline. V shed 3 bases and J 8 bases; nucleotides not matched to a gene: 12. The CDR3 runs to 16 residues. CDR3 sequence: CASSDTSGQKPDEQFF. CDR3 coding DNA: TGTGCCAGCAGTGACACTAGCGGTCAAAAACCCGATGAGCAGTTCTTC.

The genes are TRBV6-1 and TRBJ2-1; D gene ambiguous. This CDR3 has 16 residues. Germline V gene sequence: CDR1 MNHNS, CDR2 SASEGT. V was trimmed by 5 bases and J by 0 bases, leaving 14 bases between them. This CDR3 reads CASSYPPESSYNEQFF. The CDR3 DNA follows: TGTGCCAGCAGTTACCCACCAGAGAGCTCCTACAATGAGCAGTTCTTC.

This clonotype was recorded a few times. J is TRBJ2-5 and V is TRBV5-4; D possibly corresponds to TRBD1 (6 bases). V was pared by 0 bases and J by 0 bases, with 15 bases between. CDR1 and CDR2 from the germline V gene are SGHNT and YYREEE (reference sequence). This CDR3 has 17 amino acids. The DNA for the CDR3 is TGTGCCAGCAGCTTGGGCACAGGGCGAGGGTACCAAGAGACCCAGTACTTC. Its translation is CASSLGTGRGYQETQYF.

Written as DNA, the CDR3 is TGTGCCAGCAGCCCCCGGACAGGGGGGCAGACCACCTACGAGCAGTACTTC. Translated: CASSPRTGGQTTYEQYF. V usage is TRBV7-9 and J usage is TRBJ2-7, with TRBD1 matching over 10 bases. CDR1 and CDR2 from the germline V gene are SEHNR and FQNEAQ (reference sequence). This CDR3 comprises 17 residues. J gave up 2 bases and V 5 bases, and 12 bases lay outside the gene matches.

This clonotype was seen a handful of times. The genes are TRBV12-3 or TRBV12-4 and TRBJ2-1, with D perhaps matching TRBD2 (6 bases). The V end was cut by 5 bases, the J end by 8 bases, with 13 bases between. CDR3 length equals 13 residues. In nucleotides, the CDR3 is TGTGCCAGCAGTCTTACTAGCATCCATGAGCAGTTCTTC. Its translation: CASSLTSIHEQFF.

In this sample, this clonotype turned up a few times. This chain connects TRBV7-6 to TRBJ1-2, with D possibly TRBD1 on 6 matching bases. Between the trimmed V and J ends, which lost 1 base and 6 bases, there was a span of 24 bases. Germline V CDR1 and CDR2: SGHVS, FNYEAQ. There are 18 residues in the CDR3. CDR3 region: CASSLVAGGGKTIHGYTF. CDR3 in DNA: TGTGCCAGCAGCTTAGTAGCTGGGGGGGGCAAAACAATTCATGGCTACACCTTC.

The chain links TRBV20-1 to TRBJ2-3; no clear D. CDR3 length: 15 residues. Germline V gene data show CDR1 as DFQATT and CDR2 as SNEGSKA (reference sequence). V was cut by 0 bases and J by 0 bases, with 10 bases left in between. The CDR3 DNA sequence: TGCAGTGCTAGAGATCCGGGCGTAAGCACAGATACGCAGTATTTT. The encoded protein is CSARDPGVSTDTQYF.

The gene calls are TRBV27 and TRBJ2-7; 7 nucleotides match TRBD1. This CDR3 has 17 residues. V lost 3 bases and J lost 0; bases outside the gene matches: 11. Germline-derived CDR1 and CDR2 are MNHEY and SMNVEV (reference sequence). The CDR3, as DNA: TGTGCCAGCAGTTTTCGGACAGGCCATCCGAGCTCCTACGAGCAGTACTTC. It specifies CASSFRTGHPSSYEQYF.

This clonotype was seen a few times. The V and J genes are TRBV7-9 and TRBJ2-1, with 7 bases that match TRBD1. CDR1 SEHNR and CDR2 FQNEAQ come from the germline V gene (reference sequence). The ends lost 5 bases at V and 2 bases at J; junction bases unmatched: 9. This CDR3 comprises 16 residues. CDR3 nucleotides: TGTGCCAGCAGCCTCATAGACAGGGCTCCCTACAATGAGCAGTTCTTC. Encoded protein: CASSLIDRAPYNEQFF.

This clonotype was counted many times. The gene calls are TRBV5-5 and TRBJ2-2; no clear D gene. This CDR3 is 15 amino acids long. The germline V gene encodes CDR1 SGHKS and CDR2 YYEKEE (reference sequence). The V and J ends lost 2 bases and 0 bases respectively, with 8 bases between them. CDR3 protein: CASSFGRTNTGELFF. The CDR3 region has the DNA TGTGCCAGCAGCTTTGGCAGGACGAACACCGGGGAGCTGTTTTTT.

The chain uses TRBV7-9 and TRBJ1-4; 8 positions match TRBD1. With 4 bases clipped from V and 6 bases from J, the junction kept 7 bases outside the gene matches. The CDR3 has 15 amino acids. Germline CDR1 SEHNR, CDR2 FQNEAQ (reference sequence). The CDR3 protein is CASSSSGTGDEKLFF. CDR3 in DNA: TGTGCCAGCAGCTCATCCGGGACAGGAGATGAAAAACTGTTTTTT.

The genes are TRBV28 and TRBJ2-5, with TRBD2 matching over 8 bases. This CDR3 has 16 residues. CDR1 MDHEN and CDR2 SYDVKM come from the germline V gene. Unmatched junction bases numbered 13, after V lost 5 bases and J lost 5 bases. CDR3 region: CASSEGPGRVSETQYF. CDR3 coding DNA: TGTGCCAGCAGTGAAGGTCCCGGGAGGGTCTCGGAGACCCAGTACTTC.

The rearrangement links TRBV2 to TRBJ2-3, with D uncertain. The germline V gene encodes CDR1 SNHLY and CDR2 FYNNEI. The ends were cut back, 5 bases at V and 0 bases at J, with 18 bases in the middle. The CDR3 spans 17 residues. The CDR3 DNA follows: TGTGCCAGCAGTCAAACTGAAGCAGAAACTAGCACAGATACGCAGTATTTT. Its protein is CASSQTEAETSTDTQYF.

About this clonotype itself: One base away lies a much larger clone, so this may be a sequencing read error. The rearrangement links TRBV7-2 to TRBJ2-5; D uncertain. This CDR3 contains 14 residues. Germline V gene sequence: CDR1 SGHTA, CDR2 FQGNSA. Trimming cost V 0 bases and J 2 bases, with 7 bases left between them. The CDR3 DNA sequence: TGTGCCAGCAGCTTAGCGTTTCGGCAAGAGACCCAGTACTTC. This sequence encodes CASSLAFRQETQYF.

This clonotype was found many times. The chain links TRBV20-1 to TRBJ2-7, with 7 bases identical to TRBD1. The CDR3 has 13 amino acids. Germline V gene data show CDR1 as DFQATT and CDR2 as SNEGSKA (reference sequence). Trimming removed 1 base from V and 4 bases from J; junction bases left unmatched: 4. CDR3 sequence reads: CSARGQGGYEQYF. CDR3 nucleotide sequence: TGCAGTGCTAGAGGACAGGGCGGATACGAGCAGTACTTC.

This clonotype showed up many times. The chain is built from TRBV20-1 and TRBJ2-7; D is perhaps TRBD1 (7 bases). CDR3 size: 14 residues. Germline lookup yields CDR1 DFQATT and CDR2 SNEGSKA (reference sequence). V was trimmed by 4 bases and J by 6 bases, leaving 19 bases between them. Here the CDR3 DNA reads TGCAGTGCTATCGGGGGACAGAACTTTCTCGAGCAGTACTTC. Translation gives CSAIGGQNFLEQYF.

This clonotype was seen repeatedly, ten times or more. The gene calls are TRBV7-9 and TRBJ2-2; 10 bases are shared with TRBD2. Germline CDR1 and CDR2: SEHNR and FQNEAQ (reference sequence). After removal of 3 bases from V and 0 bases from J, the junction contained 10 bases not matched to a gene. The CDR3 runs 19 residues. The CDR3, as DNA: TGTGCCAGCAGCTTTGGAACTAGCGGGGATTACGCGAACACCGGGGAGCTGTTTTTT. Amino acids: CASSFGTSGDYANTGELFF.

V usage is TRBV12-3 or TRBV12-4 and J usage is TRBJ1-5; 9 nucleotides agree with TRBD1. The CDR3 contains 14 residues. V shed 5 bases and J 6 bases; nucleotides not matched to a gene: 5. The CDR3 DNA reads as TGTGCCAGCAGTCCCCCGACAGGGGGTCAGCCCCAGCATTTT. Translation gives CASSPPTGGQPQHF.

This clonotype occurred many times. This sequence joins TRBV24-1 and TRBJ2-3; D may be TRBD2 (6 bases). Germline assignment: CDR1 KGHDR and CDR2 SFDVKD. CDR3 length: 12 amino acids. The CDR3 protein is CASRDSTDTQYF. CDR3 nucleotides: TGTGCGAGCCGGGACTCGACAGATACGCAGTATTTT.